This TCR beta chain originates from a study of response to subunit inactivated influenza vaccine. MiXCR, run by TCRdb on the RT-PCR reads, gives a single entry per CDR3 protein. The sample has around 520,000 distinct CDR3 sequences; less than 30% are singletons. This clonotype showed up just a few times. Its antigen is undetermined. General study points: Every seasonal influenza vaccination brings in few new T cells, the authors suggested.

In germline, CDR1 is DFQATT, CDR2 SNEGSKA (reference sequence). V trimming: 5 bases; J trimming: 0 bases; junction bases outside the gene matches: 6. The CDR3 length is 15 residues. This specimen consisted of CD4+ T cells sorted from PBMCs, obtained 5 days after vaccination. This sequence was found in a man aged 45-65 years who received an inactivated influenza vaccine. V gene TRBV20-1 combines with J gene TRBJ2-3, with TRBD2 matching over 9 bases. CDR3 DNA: TGCAGTGCTGTTCGACTAGCGGCTAGCACAGATACGCAGTATTTT. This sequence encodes CSAVRLAASTDTQYF.